This TCR beta chain was documented in a study of T cells in Graves' hyperthyroidism and ophthalmopathy. Patients were excluded because of uncontrolled infection, other autoimmune disease, pregnancy or lactation. Diagnosing involved the use of clinical symptoms, serum thyroxine and TRAb, thyroid ultrasound and orbital computed tomography. The CDR3 consists of 18 residues. Germline V gene sequence: CDR1 ENHRY, CDR2 SYGVKD. Trimming took 6 bases from V and 4 from J; bases not matched to a gene: 10. Worth noting for this clonotype: The antigen remains unidentified.

TCR beta CDR3 regions were amplified from RNA. The TCR CDR3 first-round RT-PCR relied on the HTBI primer set. TCRdb recomputed calls from the multiplex PCR reads with MiXCR, one row per CDR3 protein. The sample comprises about 500,000 distinct CDR3 sequences, 40% to 50% of which are singletons, and 35% to 50% rests with the top ten. Study-level results: Appearing also in blood were most of the thyroid clonotypes expanded above 0.001. Using 13 V-J features, a model discriminated ophthalmopathy from stable hyperthyroidism.

The rearrangement links TRBV10-3 to TRBJ2-2; 14 positions match TRBD2. The TCR comes from an adult woman with Graves' disease, either hyperthyroidism or ophthalmopathy (not recorded which). Sequencing input: peripheral blood or thyroid tissue (not recorded which). The CDR3 nucleotides read TGTGCCATCAGCCTCGGGACTAGCGGGAGTGTAGGCACCGGGGAGCTGTTTTTT. Translated: CAISLGTSGSVGTGELFF.